The 28 T cell receptor beta chains below come from one sample, sequenced in a study of Ad26.COV2.S vaccination and SARS-CoV-2 variants. Described treatment: over 15 received Ad26.COV2.S at low or high dose, single or two shots; 5 received placebo; per-sample allocation not given. Collection of samples fell on day 63 after the first vaccine or placebo injection. TCRdb's table, derived via immunoSEQ multiplex PCR, lists solely in-frame clones and lacks some. The table records roughly 320,000 clones, over 80% of them present only once. Sequencing used peripheral blood, obtained in a trial of Ad26.COV2.S vaccine versus placebo. These receptors were obtained from a person aged 18 to 59 who received the Ad26.COV2.S COVID-19 vaccine or a placebo.

The table lists this clone with a count of one. V is TRBV2 and J is TRBJ2-5; 9 bases are shared with TRBD2. In germline, CDR1 is SNHLY, CDR2 FYNNEI. The CDR3 runs to 14 residues. The trim removed 11 bases at V and 4 bases at J, leaving 11 bases unmatched. CDR3 coding DNA: TGTGCCGGACGCTTTGGCGGGGGGGGAGAGACCCAGTACTTC. Its translation is CAGRFGGGGETQYF.

This clone has a handful of counts. The rearrangement joins TRBV7-9 to TRBJ2-7; no definite D call. The germline V gene encodes CDR1 SEHNR and CDR2 FQNEAQ (reference sequence). The CDR3 totals 14 residues. V shed 1 base and J shed 1 base, with 8 bases lying between them. CDR3 residues: CASSLGRSSYEQYF. As DNA, the CDR3 is TGTGCCAGCAGCTTAGGACGGTCTTCCTACGAGCAGTACTTC.

This clone turned up a few times. The chain recombines TRBV4-1 with TRBJ1-5; D remains unclear. The CDR3 is 15 amino acids. V lost 1 base to trimming and J lost 3 bases, with 10 bases between them. CDR1 is MGHRA and CDR2 is YSYEKL in the germline V gene. The CDR3 region has the DNA TGCGCCAGCAGCCAAGGATCCCTGTACAATCAGCCCCAGCATTTT. Amino acids: CASSQGSLYNQPQHF.

This rearrangement joins TRBV11-2 to TRBJ2-2; a weak D match, TRBD2 (5 bases). V lost 3 bases and J lost 1, with 9 bases in between. The CDR3 consists of 15 residues. Germline values: CDR1 SGHAT, CDR2 FQNNGV. CDR3 DNA sequence: TGTGCCAGCAGCTTTCGAGGGCAGAACACCGGGGAGCTGTTTTTT. It specifies CASSFRGQNTGELFF.

To note about this clone: At one end the junction does not follow the germline gene, possibly because of a read error. The sample holds other DNA sequences that translate to the same CDR3. The rearrangement links TRBV6-6 to TRBJ2-1, with D unresolved. The CDR3 length is 16 residues. Germline lookup yields CDR1 MNHNY and CDR2 SVGAGI (reference sequence). For the CDR3, the DNA is TGTGCTAGCAGTTACTCTGCGTTGAGTCCCTACAATGAGCAGTTCTTC. Protein product: CASSYSALSPYNEQFF.

This clone appeared a few times. This chain links TRBV7-2 with TRBJ2-1; TRBD2 matches 11 bases. The germline V gene encodes CDR1 SGHTA and CDR2 FQGNSA. J was trimmed by 9 bases and V by 6 bases; bases with no gene match: 10. CDR3 size: 15 residues. The CDR3 coding sequence is TGTGCCAGCAGACAGACTAGCGGGGCCTTCGGTGAGCAGTTCTTC. It yields the protein CASRQTSGAFGEQFF.

This chain links TRBV25-1 with TRBJ2-1; D is uncertain. The CDR3 is made up of 13 amino acids. Germline V lookup: CDR1 MGHDK, CDR2 SYGVNS. Trimming removed 7 bases from V and 0 bases from J, with 7 bases in between. The CDR3 sequence is CASKQSSYNEQFF. CDR3 DNA: TGTGCCAGCAAGCAGAGCTCCTACAATGAGCAGTTCTTC.

This clone was detected only a few times. The junction departs from the called germline gene at one end, perhaps through a read error. The chain has TRBV14 and TRBJ1-2; D unclear. The CDR3 spans 13 residues. Germline loops: CDR1 SGHDN, CDR2 FVKESK. The CDR3 spells CASSQDLQERGAF. The CDR3 DNA reads TGTGCCAGCAGCCAAGATTTGCAGGAGCGGGGAGCCTTC.

The V gene is TRBV19, the J gene TRBJ2-1, with 9 bases identical to TRBD2. The CDR3 loop spans 15 amino acids. Germline V gene lookup returns CDR1 LNHDA and CDR2 SQIVND (reference sequence). J lost 9 bases, V lost 5 bases, and 11 bases had no gene match. In DNA form, the CDR3 reads TGTGCCAGTAGTCCTCAACTAGCGGGTGTGGGTGAGCAGTTCTTC. It translates to CASSPQLAGVGEQFF.

This sequence joins TRBV24-1 and TRBJ2-3; 8 nucleotides line up with TRBD1. J was trimmed by 2 bases and V by 3 bases; bases with no gene match: 6. This CDR3 contains 16 residues. CDR1 and CDR2 from the germline V gene are KGHDR and SFDVKD. The CDR3 protein is CATSDTGTGPTDTQYF. In DNA, the CDR3 is TGTGCCACCAGTGATACCGGGACAGGTCCCACAGATACGCAGTATTTT.

This sequence joins TRBV6-4 and TRBJ2-5, with 7 bases fitting TRBD2. Looked up from germline, CDR1 is MRHNA and CDR2 is SNTAGT. The CDR3 runs 13 residues. V lost 5 bases, J lost 4 bases, and 4 bases stayed unmatched. The CDR3 spells CASSRTGGETQYF. The CDR3 DNA reads as TGTGCCAGCAGTCGGACGGGAGGAGAGACCCAGTACTTC.

The chain has TRBV6-1 and TRBJ2-4, with 10 nucleotides matching TRBD1. The CDR3 covers 16 residues. Per germline, CDR1 MNHNS and CDR2 SASEGT. With V trimmed by 4 bases and J by 3 bases, 6 bases remained unmatched. This chain's CDR3 is CASSARTGGDKNIQYF. CDR3 in DNA: TGTGCCAGCAGTGCCCGGACAGGGGGGGACAAAAACATTCAGTACTTC.

The DNA of the CDR3 is TGTGCCAGCAGCTTTCGCCCAGCGGGGATCTACGAGCAGTACTTC. The encoded protein is CASSFRPAGIYEQYF. The rearrangement links TRBV11-1 to TRBJ2-7, with 7 bases that match TRBD2. The J segment lost 3 bases and the V segment lost 3 bases, leaving 8 bases of the junction unmatched. Germline V gene data show CDR1 as SGHAT and CDR2 as FQDESV (reference sequence). The CDR3 consists of 15 residues.

The V gene is TRBV15, the J gene TRBJ2-3, with a possible D match to TRBD1 (5 bases). V was pared by 0 bases and J by 6 bases, with 10 bases between. CDR3 size: 14 residues. Germline-derived CDR1 and CDR2 are LNHNV and YYDKDF (reference sequence). The DNA for the CDR3 is TGTGCCACCAGCAGAGACAGGGTATCGGATACGCAGTATTTT. Protein sequence: CATSRDRVSDTQYF.

The chain recombines TRBV11-3 with TRBJ2-1; 8 bases map to TRBD1. The CDR3 contains 14 residues. Germline CDR1 SGHNT, CDR2 YENEEA. J gave up 9 bases and V 4 bases, and 8 bases lay outside the gene matches. The CDR3 loop reads CASSSGTGPGEQFF. In DNA form, the CDR3 reads TGTGCCAGCAGCTCAGGGACAGGTCCGGGTGAGCAGTTCTTC.

The rearrangement joins TRBV7-9 to TRBJ1-2; no definite D call. This CDR3 has 12 amino acids. V lost 5 bases to trimming and J lost 7 bases, with 11 bases between them. Germline V gives CDR1 SEHNR, CDR2 FQNEAQ (reference sequence). The CDR3 is CASSLLGGGYTF. CDR3 coding DNA: TGTGCCAGCAGCCTACTGGGTGGTGGCTACACCTTC.

The genes are TRBV12-3 or TRBV12-4 and TRBJ2-7; D call uncertain. The V gene lost 5 bases and the J gene lost 0 bases, with 8 bases spanning the gap. The CDR3 is 13 amino acids. The CDR3 nucleotides are TGTGCCAGCAGTATGTCGGACTCCTACGAGCAGTACTTC. It is translated as CASSMSDSYEQYF.

The chain uses TRBV2 and TRBJ1-4; perhaps TRBD1 as D (5 bases). The germline V gene encodes CDR1 SNHLY and CDR2 FYNNEI. The CDR3 contains 15 residues. Trimming took 9 bases from V and 0 from J, leaving 14 bases between them. The CDR3 sequence is CASIMDTATNEKLFF. As DNA, the CDR3 is TGTGCCAGTATCATGGACACAGCAACTAATGAAAAACTGTTTTTT.

The chain has TRBV7-5 and TRBJ2-7; the table calls TRBD2, which could not be checked here. TRBV7-5 is assigned pseudogene status. The CDR3 covers 18 residues. CDR3 region: CVRSPGRPDRADGGEQYF. For the CDR3, the DNA is TGTGTCAGAAGCCCGGGAAGGCCTGACCGGGCAGATGGAGGCGAGCAGTACTTC.

The chain combines TRBV5-6 with TRBJ2-7, with D hard to call. V was trimmed by 0 bases and J by 6 bases, leaving 10 bases between them. The germline V gene has CDR1 SGHDT and CDR2 YYEEEE. The length of the CDR3 is 13 residues. CDR3 region: CASSLATSPEQYF. Here the CDR3 DNA reads TGTGCCAGCAGCTTGGCGACATCACCCGAGCAGTACTTC.

This chain joins TRBV18 and TRBJ1-1, with D possibly TRBD1 on 5 matching bases. The CDR3 has 18 amino acids. The germline CDR1 and CDR2 sequences are KGHSH and LQKENI. Trimming took 0 bases from V and 4 from J, leaving 21 bases between them. The CDR3 region is CASSPPGAGQMGVTEAFF. For the CDR3, the DNA is TGTGCCAGCTCACCACCAGGGGCAGGGCAGATGGGAGTCACTGAAGCTTTCTTT.

The chain carries TRBV7-9 and TRBJ2-5; D possibly corresponds to TRBD2 (6 bases). Trimming took 1 base from V and 2 from J, leaving 11 bases between them. The CDR3 covers 15 residues. Germline CDR1 reads SEHNR; CDR2 reads FQNEAQ (reference sequence). CDR3 in DNA: TGTGCCAGCAGCTTAGTTGTTAGCGGACAAGAGACCCAGTACTTC. Its translation: CASSLVVSGQETQYF.

The gene calls are TRBV6-5 and TRBJ2-7, with D possibly being TRBD1 (5 bases). The germline CDR1 and CDR2 sequences are MNHEY and SVGAGI. This CDR3 region has 14 residues. V was shortened by 4 bases and J by 3 bases, with 13 bases between the two germline ends. Here the CDR3 reads CASSSYAGFYEQYF. DNA of the CDR3: TGTGCCAGCAGTTCTTACGCAGGGTTCTACGAGCAGTACTTC.

The chain employs TRBV3-1 (or the pseudogene TRBV3-2) and TRBJ2-1; D unresolved. Trimming removed 3 bases at V and 6 bases at J, with 9 bases between. From germline, CDR1 is LGHDT and CDR2 YNNKEL (reference sequence). The CDR3 extends over 13 amino acids. The CDR3 loop is CASSHPSINEQFF. As DNA, the CDR3 is TGTGCCAGCAGCCATCCCTCTATCAATGAGCAGTTCTTC.

The chain combines TRBV5-1 with TRBJ2-3; D remains unclear. The CDR3 length is 13 residues. The V end lost 4 bases, the J end lost 5 bases, and 11 bases lay between the germline ends. From germline, CDR1 is SGHRS and CDR2 YFSETQ. The CDR3 coding sequence is TGCGCCAGCAGCCCGATTAGTGGAGATACGCAGTATTTT. It specifies CASSPISGDTQYF.

This clone was counted once. The chain couples TRBV6-5 to TRBJ2-1; a weak D match, TRBD1 (5 bases). This CDR3 has 12 amino acids. V shed 7 bases and J shed 5 bases, with 9 bases lying between them. The germline V gene encodes CDR1 MNHEY and CDR2 SVGAGI. CDR3 protein: CASTQGDNEQFF. As DNA, the CDR3 is TGTGCCAGCACTCAAGGGGACAATGAGCAGTTCTTC.

Concerning this clone: A junction boundary mismatches the germline segment, possibly from a read error. The rearrangement uses TRBV7-7 and TRBJ2-5, with TRBD2 matching over 10 bases. CDR3 length: 16 residues. Germline V gene lookup returns CDR1 SSHAT and CDR2 FNYEAQ (reference sequence). CDR3 bases: TGTGCTAGCAGCTTAGCGGGAGCGGGGGGGCAAGAGACCCAGTACTTC. It codes for CASSLAGAGGQETQYF.

This clone was found once. The V gene is TRBV18, the J gene TRBJ2-1, with a possible D match to TRBD1 (6 bases). V lost 3 bases, J lost 6 bases, and 15 bases lay in between. The CDR3 consists of 15 residues. CDR1 and CDR2 from the germline V gene are KGHSH and LQKENI. The CDR3 DNA reads as TGTGCCAGCTCACCCCAGACAGGTCTGGCCAATGAGCAGTTCTTC. Its translation: CASSPQTGLANEQFF.